This entry is about one TCR beta chain. The sample comes from a study of blood T cell repertoires in COVID-19. Study as a whole: COVID-19 samples from acute and convalescent phases originated in the United States, Italy and Spain. Sample material is recorded as cDNA or gDNA derived from T cells, B-cell-depleted T cells, or PBMCs.

This CDR3 spans 13 amino acids. Trimming cost V 1 base and J 1 base, with 4 bases left between them. Germline-derived CDR1 and CDR2 are LNHNV and YYDKDF (reference sequence). In the study's own analysis: Reference gene primer amplification gave nucleated cell count estimates. Profiled with immunoSEQ multiplex PCR; TCRdb holds only in-frame clones, not every one. That table gives V, J and clone size, and the DNA gave D and trimming. The repertoire has roughly 290,000 clones, around four fifths of them found once; the top ten carry around 4.2%. This sequence was found in a woman between 45 and 65 years old with active or convalescent COVID-19. The source material was peripheral blood. V gene TRBV15 combines with J gene TRBJ1-1; no definite D call. For the CDR3, the DNA is TGTGCCACCAGCAGAGCACAGAACACTGAAGCTTTCTTT. As protein: CATSRAQNTEAFF.